These 3 T cell receptor beta chains originate from one sample sequenced in a study of blood T cell repertoires in COVID-19. TCRdb keeps only in-frame clones here, not all; method: immunoSEQ multiplex PCR. In the table there are approximately 53,000 clones, about 83% of which are singletons. Material for sequencing was peripheral blood. The receptors were gathered from a middle-aged man with acute or convalescent COVID-19.

V and J are TRBV3-1 (or the pseudogene TRBV3-2) and TRBJ1-1, with unresolved D. The V end was cut by 9 bases, the J end by 3 bases, with 8 bases between. Germline assignment: CDR1 LGHDT and CDR2 YNNKEL (reference sequence). The CDR3 spans 11 residues. DNA for the CDR3: TGTGCCAGTCGGCAGGACACTGAAGCTTTCTTT. Translated, it gives CASRQDTEAFF.

V usage is TRBV7-6 and J usage is TRBJ2-7, with D possibly matching TRBD1 (5 bases). CDR3 length equals 15 residues. The V gene lost 1 base and the J gene lost 3 bases, with 13 bases spanning the gap. The germline V gene encodes CDR1 SGHVS and CDR2 FNYEAQ. Here the CDR3 DNA reads TGTGCCAGCAGCTTAGAGATGACAGCAAACTACGAGCAGTACTTC. Translation: CASSLEMTANYEQYF.

The CDR3 is CASSVQGVTGELFF. For the CDR3, the DNA is TGTGCCAGCAGTGTTCAGGGGGTCACCGGGGAGCTGTTTTTT. V gene TRBV2 combines with J gene TRBJ2-2; 7 bases are shared with TRBD1. V was pared by 4 bases and J by 4 bases, with 3 bases of the junction left unmatched. Germline values: CDR1 SNHLY, CDR2 FYNNEI. The CDR3 length is 14 residues.